The 26 T cell receptor beta chains below all came from one sample that was sequenced in a study of blood T cell repertoires in COVID-19. Some clones are missing from TCRdb's copy, which holds only in-frame ones; the method was immunoSEQ multiplex PCR. The sample includes 95,000 to 150,000 clones, roughly 89% of them seen just once. The sequencing sample was made of PBMCs or T cells enriched from blood (not recorded which). Source of these receptors: a woman in her 30s who had recovered from COVID-19.

The V gene is TRBV24-1, the J gene TRBJ2-3; TRBD1 matches at 7 bases. The CDR3 has 13 residues. Trimming removed 7 bases from V and 0 bases from J; junction bases left unmatched: 0. Germline V gene lookup returns CDR1 KGHDR and CDR2 SFDVKD. This chain's CDR3 is CATRGQSTDTQYF. The CDR3 DNA follows: TGTGCCACCAGGGGACAGAGCACAGATACGCAGTATTTT.

The J gene is TRBJ2-1, the V gene TRBV20-1; D call uncertain. The CDR3 contains 11 residues. Germline-derived CDR1 and CDR2 are DFQATT and SNEGSKA (reference sequence). Trimming cost V 0 bases and J 6 bases, with 3 bases left between them. The CDR3, as DNA: TGCAGTGCTAGAGACCTCAATGAGCAGTTCTTC. This codes for CSARDLNEQFF.

This clone was recorded a few times. The rearrangement links TRBV6-5 to TRBJ1-6; 9 bases are shared with TRBD1. The length of the CDR3 is 14 residues. Germline CDR1 reads MNHEY; CDR2 reads SVGAGI. V lost 6 bases and J lost 8; bases outside the gene matches: 5. The CDR3 reads CASSRDRADSPLHF. The CDR3 DNA sequence: TGTGCCAGCAGCCGGGACAGGGCTGATTCACCCCTCCACTTT.

This sequence joins TRBV6-5 and TRBJ2-7, with 8 bases that match TRBD1. The germline gives CDR1 MNHEY, CDR2 SVGAGI. After removal of 0 bases from V and 5 bases from J, the junction contained 6 bases not matched to a gene. The CDR3 loop spans 15 amino acids. Written as DNA, the CDR3 is TGTGCCAGCAGTTACTCACGACAGGGGCGCAACGAGCAGTACTTC. Residues: CASSYSRQGRNEQYF.

DNA for the CDR3: TGTGCCAGCAGCCCCAGGGACAGGGCCCTCTCCTACGAGCAGTACTTC. It encodes CASSPRDRALSYEQYF. This sequence joins TRBV7-2 and TRBJ2-7, with 9 positions matching TRBD1. The CDR3 covers 16 residues. The V segment lost 5 bases and the J segment 0 bases; nucleotides outside the gene matches: 8. The germline V gene has CDR1 SGHTA and CDR2 FQGNSA.

This chain uses TRBV2 with TRBJ1-1; D not resolved. Trimming shortened V by 6 bases and J by 1 base, and 9 bases separated the two germline ends. CDR3 length: 13 amino acids. CDR1 and CDR2 (germline): SNHLY, FYNNEI. In nucleotides, the CDR3 is TGTGCCAGCAGCGGTTACAGGAACACTGAAGCTTTCTTT. This codes for CASSGYRNTEAFF. The complete variable domain, with remaining parts taken from reference TRBV2 and TRBJ1-1, reads EPEVTQTPSHQVTQMGQEVILRCVPISNHLYFYWYRQILGQKVEFLVSFYNNEISEKSEIFDDQFSVERPDGSNFTLKIRSTKLEDSAMYFCASSGYRNTEAFFGQGTRLTVV.

The chain has TRBV6-2 or TRBV6-3 and TRBJ1-1, with D tentatively TRBD1 (5 bases). The CDR3 extends over 15 amino acids. The V end lost 2 bases, the J end lost 1 base, and 11 bases lay between the germline ends. CDR1 and CDR2 (germline): MNHEY, SVGEGT. The CDR3 DNA is TGTGCCAGCAGTTACAAGCAGGGCCGGAACACTGAAGCTTTCTTT. It is translated as CASSYKQGRNTEAFF.

CDR3 sequence: CASSLEGDINEQFF. For the CDR3, the DNA is TGTGCCAGCAGCTTAGAAGGGGATATTAATGAGCAGTTCTTC. The chain couples TRBV11-3 to TRBJ2-1; D perhaps matches TRBD1 (5 bases). The germline V gene encodes CDR1 SGHNT and CDR2 YENEEA. The CDR3 extends over 14 amino acids. Between the trimmed V and J ends, which lost 0 bases and 7 bases, there was a span of 10 bases.

The chain employs TRBV3-1 (or the pseudogene TRBV3-2) and TRBJ2-3, with D hard to call. Trimming stripped 2 bases from V and 0 bases from J, with 6 bases between. Germline CDR1 and CDR2: LGHDT and YNNKEL (reference sequence). The CDR3 totals 14 residues. CDR3 residues: CASSQLTSTDTQYF. The CDR3 nucleotides read TGTGCCAGCAGCCAACTGACTAGCACAGATACGCAGTATTTT.

This clone was counted only a few times. The J gene is TRBJ2-7, the V gene TRBV15; 7 bases line up with TRBD2. This CDR3 is built from 15 residues. The germline V gene has CDR1 LNHNV and CDR2 YYDKDF (reference sequence). Trimming cost V 0 bases and J 2 bases; bases outside gene matches: 4. CDR3 amino acids: CATSREVAGAYEQYF. The CDR3 region has the DNA TGTGCCACCAGCAGAGAGGTAGCGGGCGCCTACGAGCAGTACTTC.

This clone has only one observation. The chain combines TRBV9 with TRBJ2-1; D is possibly TRBD1 (6 bases). The V end lost 0 bases, the J end lost 4 bases, and 14 bases lay between the germline ends. CDR3 length: 16 amino acids. Germline V gene sequence: CDR1 SGDLS, CDR2 YYNGEE. CDR3 region: CASSVEGDQAYNEQFF. CDR3 nucleotide sequence: TGTGCCAGCAGCGTAGAGGGGGACCAAGCTTACAATGAGCAGTTCTTC.

The genes are TRBV30 and TRBJ2-1; a possible D gene is TRBD2 (7 bases). The CDR3 has 15 amino acids. V dropped 3 bases and J dropped 0 bases, with 12 bases sitting between them. Germline lookup yields CDR1 GTSNPN and CDR2 SVGIG (reference sequence). CDR3 residues: CAWSGGRHSYNEQFF. In DNA form, the CDR3 reads TGTGCCTGGAGCGGGGGGCGACACTCCTACAATGAGCAGTTCTTC.

The rearrangement joins TRBV28 to TRBJ1-5, with D possibly matching TRBD1 (6 bases). The germline gives CDR1 MDHEN, CDR2 SYDVKM. Trimming cost V 3 bases and J 1 base, with 13 bases left between them. This CDR3 contains 16 residues. The CDR3 region has the DNA TGTGCCAGCAGTTTTTGGGGGCAGTGGAGCAATCAGCCCCAGCATTTT. This codes for CASSFWGQWSNQPQHF.

The V and J genes are TRBV18 and TRBJ1-6; D possibly corresponds to TRBD1 (6 bases). Looked up from germline, CDR1 is KGHSH and CDR2 is LQKENI. V shed 1 base and J shed 4 bases, with 8 bases lying between them. The length of the CDR3 is 15 residues. CDR3 coding DNA: TGTGCCAGCTCACCACTGGACAGTTATAATTCACCCCTCCACTTT. It translates to CASSPLDSYNSPLHF.

The CDR3 DNA is TGTGCCAGCAGCCGACTAGCGGGAGTCGAGACCCAGTACTTC. It specifies CASSRLAGVETQYF. This sequence joins TRBV5-4 and TRBJ2-5; 12 bases are a match to TRBD2. The V and J ends lost 4 bases and 5 bases, in that order; junction bases with no gene match: 3. The germline gives CDR1 SGHNT, CDR2 YYREEE (reference sequence). The CDR3 has 14 amino acids.

The chain employs TRBV30 and TRBJ1-5; D is uncertain. This CDR3 has 13 amino acids. V gave up 5 bases and J gave up 1 base, with 9 bases separating them. Germline V gene sequence: CDR1 GTSNPN, CDR2 SVGIG (reference sequence). Here the CDR3 DNA reads TGTGCCTGGGGCCGACTGAGCAATCAGCCCCAGCATTTT. It specifies CAWGRLSNQPQHF.

The J gene is TRBJ2-1, the V gene TRBV3-1 (or the pseudogene TRBV3-2); 14 positions agree with TRBD2. J lost 3 bases, V lost 6 bases, and 7 bases had no gene match. Germline V gene lookup returns CDR1 LGHDT and CDR2 YNNKEL (reference sequence). CDR3 length: 17 residues. The CDR3 sequence is CASSRTTSGRDYNEQFF. The CDR3, as DNA: TGTGCCAGCAGTCGCACGACTAGCGGGAGGGACTACAATGAGCAGTTCTTC.

On this clone itself: A junction boundary mismatches the germline segment, possibly from a read error. V gene TRBV7-7 combines with J gene TRBJ2-5; TRBD2 aligns across 7 bases. CDR3 length equals 16 residues. Germline V gene lookup returns CDR1 SSHAT and CDR2 FNYEAQ (reference sequence). CDR3 DNA sequence: TGTGCTAGCAGCTTACAGGCTAGCGGACCCCAAGAGACCCAGTACTTC. It translates to CASSLQASGPQETQYF.

The chain recombines TRBV19 with TRBJ2-2; 7 bases are a match to TRBD2. The V segment lost 4 bases and the J segment 6 bases; nucleotides outside the gene matches: 11. The CDR3 has 16 residues. Germline V gives CDR1 LNHDA, CDR2 SQIVND (reference sequence). CDR3 sequence (DNA): TGTGCCAGTAGTAATCCGGGCGGGAGAGGATCCGGGGAGCTGTTTTTT. Protein sequence: CASSNPGGRGSGELFF.

The chain is built from TRBV7-9 and TRBJ1-6; 9 nucleotides align to TRBD1. With V trimmed by 5 bases and J by 7 bases, 12 bases remained unmatched. CDR1 is SEHNR and CDR2 is FQNEAQ in the germline V gene (reference sequence). This CDR3 contains 17 residues. CDR3 DNA sequence: TGTGCCAGCAGCCTGTCCCGGGACAGGGAACGGAATTCACCCCTCCACTTT. The encoded protein is CASSLSRDRERNSPLHF.

In this sample, this clone turned up a few times. The chain employs TRBV7-8 and TRBJ1-1; D is unclear. The CDR3 covers 14 residues. Germline loops: CDR1 SGHVS, CDR2 FQNEAQ. The ends were cut back, 0 bases at V and 1 base at J, with 6 bases in the middle. CDR3 in amino acids: CASSLALSNTEAFF. The CDR3 nucleotides are TGTGCCAGCAGCTTAGCCCTCTCGAACACTGAAGCTTTCTTT. The full variable domain, its missing parts supplied by reference TRBV7-8 and TRBJ1-1, is GAGVSQSPRYKVAKRGQDVALRCDPISGHVSLFWYQQALGQGPEFLTYFQNEAQLDKSGLPSDRFFAERPEGSVSTLKIQRTQQEDSAVYLCASSLALSNTEAFFGQGTRLTVV.

The chain recombines TRBV2 with TRBJ2-4; tentatively, D is TRBD2 (5 bases). This CDR3 spans 15 amino acids. Germline V CDR1 and CDR2: SNHLY, FYNNEI. Trimming took 0 bases from V and 2 from J, leaving 8 bases between them. The CDR3 DNA follows: TGTGCCAGCAGTGAAGCGGGAGCGCCCAAAAACATTCAGTACTTC. Translating it yields CASSEAGAPKNIQYF. The full variable domain, in which reference TRBV2 and TRBJ2-4 provide the parts outside the CDR3, is EPEVTQTPSHQVTQMGQEVILRCVPISNHLYFYWYRQILGQKVEFLVSFYNNEISEKSEIFDDQFSVERPDGSNFTLKIRSTKLEDSAMYFCASSEAGAPKNIQYFGAGTRLSVL.

This clone was seen many times. This rearrangement joins TRBV30 to TRBJ2-7, with 8 positions matching TRBD1. The CDR3 is 13 residues long. With V trimmed by 3 bases and J by 3 bases, 4 bases remained unmatched. The germline gives CDR1 GTSNPN, CDR2 SVGIG (reference sequence). CDR3 region: CAWSPGGNYEQYF. In nucleotides, the CDR3 is TGTGCCTGGAGCCCAGGGGGCAACTACGAGCAGTACTTC.

The chain carries TRBV25-1 and TRBJ2-2; weak D call: TRBD2 (6 bases). The CDR3 loop spans 17 amino acids. Trimming cost V 6 bases and J 2 bases, with 19 bases left between them. CDR1 and CDR2 from the germline V gene are MGHDK and SYGVNS. The CDR3 loop is CASRPAHGRDNTGELFF. For the CDR3, the DNA is TGTGCCAGCAGGCCAGCTCACGGGCGGGATAACACCGGGGAGCTGTTTTTT.

V usage is TRBV2 and J usage is TRBJ1-4, with 8 positions matching TRBD1. Germline V gene data show CDR1 as SNHLY and CDR2 as FYNNEI. J was trimmed by 7 bases and V by 5 bases; bases with no gene match: 9. The CDR3 consists of 15 residues. The CDR3 loop reads CASSLDRGGFEKLFF. CDR3 DNA sequence: TGTGCCAGCAGTCTCGACAGGGGCGGGTTTGAAAAACTGTTTTTT.

This clone was detected once. The V and J genes are TRBV28 and TRBJ2-3, with 12 bases lining up with TRBD2. The CDR3 length is 16 residues. Germline CDR1 is MDHEN and CDR2 is SYDVKM. V lost 5 bases and J lost 6; bases outside the gene matches: 9. The CDR3 sequence is CASSTPTSGSRDTQYF. The CDR3 DNA follows: TGTGCCAGCAGTACCCCGACTAGCGGGAGTCGGGATACGCAGTATTTT.